This section outlines one T cell receptor beta chain sequence together with its context. Its antigen remains unknown. The CDR3 consists of 16 residues. Trimming removed 1 base at V and 6 bases at J, with 16 bases between. Germline CDR1 is SGHDT and CDR2 is YYEEEE. The data were taken from a study of T cells in localized non-small cell lung cancer. Study-wide findings and caveats: Maximal T cell clonality occurred in uninvolved adjacent lung, with tumor ranking below it.

Assay used: immunoSEQ multiplex PCR; TCRdb lists only in-frame clones, some missing. There are approximately 52,000 clones in the sample; approximately 75% occur only once, and about a sixth lies in the top ten. The chain has TRBV5-6 and TRBJ2-2, with D maybe TRBD1 (6 bases). This receptor was obtained from a man aged 40-75 years with stage I squamous cell lung carcinoma. The material sequenced was peripheral blood, taken before any cancer treatment. DNA of the CDR3: TGTGCCAGCAGCTTGCGAAGTACAGGGTCCCCCGGGGAGCTGTTTTTT. Translated, it gives CASSLRSTGSPGELFF.